This T cell receptor (beta chain) was recovered during a study of blood T cell repertoires in COVID-19. Study-level background: Samples taken during acute and convalescent COVID-19 were collected in the United States, Italy and Spain. PBMCs, B-cell-depleted T cells, or T cells were the source of the cDNA or gDNA that made up the material.

Trimming stripped 2 bases from V and 7 bases from J, with 10 bases between. This CDR3 is 13 amino acids long. Germline CDR1 is MDHEN and CDR2 is SYDVKM. The count of this clone is one. In the authors' methods: Reference gene primers were amplified, and this amplification served to estimate nucleated cell counts. Some clones are missing from TCRdb's copy, which holds only in-frame ones; the method was immunoSEQ multiplex PCR. The D gene and trimming were derived from the DNA, and the V and J assignments and clone size from that table. The table has about 120,000 clones, over 65% seen once. The source material was peripheral blood. V and J are TRBV28 and TRBJ2-3; D perhaps matches TRBD1 (5 bases). The source of this sequence is a human donor with acute or convalescent COVID-19. The donor label of this sample is uncertain. In nucleotides, the CDR3 is TGTGCCAGCAGTTTACTGACGGACAATACGCAGTATTTT. Amino acid sequence: CASSLLTDNTQYF.